The TCR beta chain under discussion was sequenced for a study of T cells in Graves' hyperthyroidism and ophthalmopathy (dated by TCRdb to the late 2010s). Concerning the study at large: Peripheral blood was sampled at the time of initial diagnosis, prior to any treatment. To identify TCR V-J signatures that set the groups apart, the researchers used a discovery cohort of approximately 98 patients, made up of around 40 with Graves' ophthalmopathy and some 60 with stable Graves' hyperthyroidism. Prospective prediction of ophthalmopathy was tested in an independent validation cohort of 18 to 20 hyperthyroidism patients and around 16 patients who later progressed to ophthalmopathy. The roughly 100 discovery patients were randomly divided into training and test sets at a 7:3 ratio. Thyroid tissue and blood T-cell repertoires from about 6 Graves' hyperthyroidism patients were also compared in the study. Once sampling was done, hyperthyroidism patients were given methimazole at a starting dose of 30 mg daily, whereas ophthalmopathy patients were given high-dose intravenous methylprednisolone. TCR Vbeta CDR3 sequencing of roughly 140 peripheral blood samples (approximately 44 ophthalmopathy, some 75 hyperthyroidism and around 17 progressor patients) is reported in the paper.

The hyperthyroidism patients were between 18 and 65 years old and newly diagnosed, with a disease duration of less than 2 months. Patients with uncontrolled infections, other autoimmune diseases, pregnancy or lactation were excluded. Diagnoses were established on the basis of clinical symptoms, serum thyroxine and TRAb, thyroid ultrasound, and orbital computed tomography. Blood from progressor patients was drawn when they were first diagnosed with hyperthyroidism, before any ophthalmopathy symptoms appeared. PBMCs were isolated from 7.5 to 10 ml of fresh peripheral blood by Ficoll-Paque density gradient centrifugation. Progressor patients were defined as those initially diagnosed with Graves' hyperthyroidism in whom ophthalmopathy developed during follow-up. Total RNA was extracted with Trizol reagent, and quality was checked on an Agilent 2100 Bioanalyzer. From a lookup of the germline V gene (reference sequence), CDR1 and CDR2 are MNHEY and SMNVEV. The CDR3, cysteine through phenylalanine, is 15 amino acids long. Only the CDR3 region is kept as DNA, spanning 45 bases read in frame from base 1. Between the V and J ends, shortened by 5 bases and 8 bases respectively, the junction contains 19 bases.

This clonotype was seen at least ten times. Its antigen is not yet known. The sample holds no much larger clone one base away, and base qualities are not on file. On the study overall, not on this receptor specifically: In cross-validation, a model built on a 13 V-J signature told ophthalmopathy apart from stable hyperthyroidism with 85% to 90% sensitivity and about 81% specificity, and in testing the same model reached 80%/75%. No statistical method was used to fix the sample size in advance, and group allocation was not hidden from the investigators. During validation, the model predicted progression to ophthalmopathy a median of approximately 7 months ahead of onset, with around 65% sensitivity and 72% to 85% specificity. Blood samples also contained most of the expanded thyroid clonotypes (frequency above 0.001), which suggests that blood repertoires may reflect thyroid immune responses.

The TCR beta CDR3 regions were amplified from the RNA transcripts. For the first round of RT-PCR on the TCR CDR3, the HTBI primer set was used together with the Qiagen OneStep RT-PCR kit. Libraries were constructed in a second round of multiplex PCR, after which size selection and purification were performed. Libraries were sequenced paired-end with 100 bp reads on an Illumina HiSeq2000. In the original analysis: SOAPnuke was used to process the raw data, throwing out any read that contained adapters or uncalled bases, had a mean Phred below 15, or lacked an exact constant-primer or identifier match. COPE v1.2.5 was used to merge the high-quality paired reads, and each unique nucleotide sequence was defined as a clonotype. Clonotypes were aligned to IMGT TRBV, TRBD and TRBJ reference segments using MiTCR v1.1. The analysis was restricted to V-J combinations with a frequency above 0.0001, which together covered approximately 99% of the repertoires. The TCS score was defined as the ratio of F50 (clonal expansion) to E x V (chaos), calculated using BLOSUM62-based TCRdist between CDR3 peptides within each V-J. Welch's t-statistics and random forest reduced around 510 V-J features to 13, which were used in a naive Bayes classifier (R e1071). Using fastp trimming at Q25 and MiXCR clonotype assembly, TCRdb reanalyzed the public sequencing data and kept in-frame beta chains. For every CDR3 protein sequence, its rows merge into one entry that carries the most common genes and DNA. The V and J calls and clone size come from TCRdb's table, not from the authors' own analysis. The sample contains 730,000 or so distinct CDR3 sequences, 18% of them found a single time. The top ten clonotypes cover 16% of the sample.

The source of this sequence is a woman in her forties or fifties with Graves' hyperthyroidism that later progressed to Graves' ophthalmopathy. The receptor chain draws on TRBV27 and TRBJ2-1; the D gene could be either TRBD1 or TRBD2, each agreeing at 5 bases. The specimen sequenced was blood. The CDR3 region reads CASSQEHPGSYEQFF. DNA sequence: TGTGCCAGCAGTCAAGAGCACCCAGGGAGCTATGAGCAGTTCTTC.